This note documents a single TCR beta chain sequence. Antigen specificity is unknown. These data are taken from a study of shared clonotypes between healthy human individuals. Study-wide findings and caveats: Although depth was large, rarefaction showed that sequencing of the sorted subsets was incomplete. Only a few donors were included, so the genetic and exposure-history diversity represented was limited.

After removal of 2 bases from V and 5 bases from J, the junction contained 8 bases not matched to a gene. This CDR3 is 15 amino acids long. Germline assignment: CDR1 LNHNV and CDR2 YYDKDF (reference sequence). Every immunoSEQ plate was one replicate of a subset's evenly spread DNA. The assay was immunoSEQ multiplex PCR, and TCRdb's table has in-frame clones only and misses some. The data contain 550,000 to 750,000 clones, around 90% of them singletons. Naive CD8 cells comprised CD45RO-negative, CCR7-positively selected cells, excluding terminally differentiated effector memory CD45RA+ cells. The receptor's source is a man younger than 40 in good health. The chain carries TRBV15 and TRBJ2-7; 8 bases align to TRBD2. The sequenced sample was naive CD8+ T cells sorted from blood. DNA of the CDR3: TGTGCCACCAGCAGATCAGTAGCGGGAACGGACGAGCAGTACTTC. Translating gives CATSRSVAGTDEQYF.